The 16 T cell receptor beta chains reported below all come from one sample, sequenced in a study of cytomegalovirus exposure and HLA in healthy donors. PCR used 60 Vbeta primers and 13 Jbeta primers. The data were produced by immunoSEQ multiplex PCR, yet TCRdb's version contains in-frame clones alone and is incomplete. Here the sample spans roughly 100,000 clones, approximately 76% being singletons. Sample: PBMCs. These receptors all come from a man aged 35 to 55 in good health and CMV-seropositive.

The rearrangement uses TRBV9 and TRBJ2-3, with 12 bases identical to TRBD2. CDR1 and CDR2 from the germline V gene are SGDLS and YYNGEE. Trimming took 5 bases from V and 6 from J; bases not matched to a gene: 13. The CDR3 length is 17 residues. CDR3 sequence: CASSGIKLAGGLDTQYF. DNA for the CDR3: TGTGCCAGCAGTGGGATTAAACTAGCGGGAGGCCTCGATACGCAGTATTTT.

The V and J genes are TRBV2 and TRBJ2-5; 10 bases align to TRBD1. The CDR3 has 15 residues. V lost 7 bases, J lost 1 base, and 6 bases stayed unmatched. CDR1 and CDR2 (germline): SNHLY, FYNNEI. The CDR3 DNA is TGTGCCAGCACTAGGGACAGGGGATCCCAAGAGACCCAGTACTTC. This sequence encodes CASTRDRGSQETQYF.

This sequence joins TRBV19 and TRBJ1-2; 7 bases line up with TRBD1. The V segment lost 5 bases and the J segment 8 bases; nucleotides outside the gene matches: 11. The germline V gene encodes CDR1 LNHDA and CDR2 SQIVND (reference sequence). The CDR3 has 14 residues. The CDR3 sequence is CASSSWTGLEGYTF. The CDR3, as DNA: TGTGCCAGTAGTTCCTGGACAGGCCTTGAAGGCTACACCTTC.

This clone has more than one count but fewer than ten. The chain recombines TRBV5-5 with TRBJ2-7, with D uncertain. The CDR3 runs 15 residues. From germline, CDR1 is SGHKS and CDR2 YYEKEE (reference sequence). V was cut by 0 bases and J by 0 bases, with 10 bases left in between. The CDR3 DNA sequence: TGTGCCAGCAGCTTGGGAAGAGGCAGCTCCTACGAGCAGTACTTC. This gives the protein CASSLGRGSSYEQYF.

The rearrangement links TRBV5-1 to TRBJ2-2, with D possibly matching TRBD1 (6 bases). The CDR3 sequence is 14 residues long. In germline, CDR1 is SGHRS, CDR2 YFSETQ. The V and J ends lost 4 bases and 2 bases respectively, with 9 bases between them. The CDR3 spells CASSAQGNTGELFF. The CDR3 DNA is TGCGCCAGCAGCGCACAGGGAAACACCGGGGAGCTGTTTTTT.

This sequence joins TRBV2 and TRBJ2-5; a possible D gene is TRBD2 (7 bases). V was clipped by 8 bases and J by 2 bases, with 18 bases between them. CDR1 and CDR2 (germline): SNHLY, FYNNEI. The CDR3 has 15 residues. The CDR3 DNA follows: TGTGCCAGCGGGTACGGAGCGGGGACACAAGAGACCCAGTACTTC. It is translated as CASGYGAGTQETQYF. Full variable domain (missing parts from reference TRBV2 and TRBJ2-5): EPEVTQTPSHQVTQMGQEVILRCVPISNHLYFYWYRQILGQKVEFLVSFYNNEISEKSEIFDDQFSVERPDGSNFTLKIRSTKLEDSAMYFCASGYGAGTQETQYFGPGTRLLVL.

The chain combines TRBV14 with TRBJ2-1; D is perhaps TRBD1 (5 bases). The germline CDR1 and CDR2 sequences are SGHDN and FVKESK. The V end was cut by 0 bases, the J end by 3 bases, with 12 bases between. The length of the CDR3 is 16 residues. The DNA of the CDR3 is TGTGCCAGCAGCCAAGATTCCGACAGTTACTACAATGAGCAGTTCTTC. It translates to CASSQDSDSYYNEQFF.

This sequence joins TRBV9 and TRBJ1-2; D is unresolved. V gave up 3 bases and J gave up 4 bases, with 16 bases separating them. CDR3 length equals 15 residues. Germline V lookup: CDR1 SGDLS, CDR2 YYNGEE. The CDR3 DNA reads as TGTGCCAGCAGCGCGGGAAAGGCCGGTGCCTATGGCTACACCTTC. Its protein product is CASSAGKAGAYGYTF.

This clone was counted a few times. This chain connects TRBV4-1 to TRBJ1-2; tentative D call: TRBD1 (5 bases). Germline loops: CDR1 MGHRA, CDR2 YSYEKL. The CDR3 has 16 residues. V was shortened by 5 bases and J by 2 bases, with 18 bases between the two germline ends. Written as DNA, the CDR3 is TGCGCCAGCAGCACAAGATTGGGGGGAGGCAACTATGGCTACACCTTC. Translated: CASSTRLGGGNYGYTF.

The chain links TRBV9 to TRBJ1-2; TRBD1 might be the D (5 bases). There are 14 residues in the CDR3. V lost 0 bases, J lost 4 bases, and 10 bases lay in between. Germline V gene data show CDR1 as SGDLS and CDR2 as YYNGEE. The CDR3 nucleotides are TGTGCCAGCAGCGTAGGTGGACAAACCTATGGCTACACCTTC. Amino acid sequence: CASSVGGQTYGYTF.

The chain links TRBV5-4 to TRBJ1-1, with D tentatively TRBD1 (6 bases). The V end was cut by 2 bases, the J end by 4 bases, with 15 bases between. The CDR3 is 15 residues long. The germline gives CDR1 SGHNT, CDR2 YYREEE (reference sequence). The CDR3 nucleotides read TGTGCCAGCAGCTTTTCCGACAGGAGAAGCACTGAAGCTTTCTTT. It specifies CASSFSDRRSTEAFF.

The chain joins TRBV19 to TRBJ1-5; 7 bases align to TRBD1. The germline CDR1 and CDR2 sequences are LNHDA and SQIVND (reference sequence). This CDR3 is 15 amino acids long. V lost 5 bases to trimming and J lost 6 bases; unmatched junction nucleotides: 10. The CDR3 loop is CASSSEGTVRQPQHF. In DNA form, the CDR3 reads TGTGCCAGTAGTTCGGAAGGGACAGTTCGTCAGCCCCAGCATTTT.

The chain recombines TRBV6-5 with TRBJ2-2, with D possibly TRBD1 on 5 matching bases. Between the trimmed V and J ends, which lost 5 bases and 6 bases, there was a span of 13 bases. CDR3 size: 14 residues. The germline V gene has CDR1 MNHEY and CDR2 SVGAGI. CDR3: CASSLPTAAGELFF. CDR3 DNA sequence: TGTGCCAGCAGTCTACCGACAGCAGCCGGGGAGCTGTTTTTT.

This clone was seen only a few times. This chain connects TRBV4-1 to TRBJ2-4, with D possibly TRBD2 on 6 matching bases. CDR3 size: 13 residues. Trimming shortened V by 1 base and J by 8 bases, and 9 bases separated the two germline ends. Germline V lookup: CDR1 MGHRA, CDR2 YSYEKL. This CDR3 reads CASSQGREDIQYF. CDR3 nucleotides: TGCGCCAGCAGCCAAGGCAGGGAGGACATTCAGTACTTC.

The genes are TRBV28 and TRBJ2-1; 8 nucleotides align to TRBD1. The CDR3 contains 15 residues. The V gene's germline CDR1 is MDHEN and CDR2 SYDVKM. V lost 3 bases, J lost 2 bases, and 3 bases stayed unmatched. The CDR3 region is CASSLTGEPYNEQFF. CDR3 nucleotides: TGTGCCAGCAGTTTGACAGGGGAGCCCTACAATGAGCAGTTCTTC.

The chain combines TRBV5-4 with TRBJ2-5, with TRBD1 matching over 7 bases. J lost 4 bases, V lost 0 bases, and 9 bases had no gene match. Germline CDR1 reads SGHNT; CDR2 reads YYREEE (reference sequence). The CDR3 has 16 amino acids. CDR3 in DNA: TGTGCCAGCAGCTTGGCCGTAGGGGGCAGAAGAGAGACCCAGTACTTC. As protein: CASSLAVGGRRETQYF.